These 5 T cell receptor beta chains share one sample of origin, sequenced in a study of cytotoxic CD8 clonotypes in ibrutinib-treated CLL. Only in-frame clones appear in the TCRdb table, and some are missing; sequencing was by immunoSEQ multiplex PCR. Seen here are approximately 320,000 clones, 67% observed once, and the top ten hold roughly 6%. Sequencing used PBMCs, obtained after 36 months of ibrutinib treatment. All receptors derive from a human donor with chronic lymphocytic leukemia.

This chain connects TRBV19 to TRBJ2-5; TRBD2 might be the D (6 bases). The V gene lost 1 base and the J gene lost 5 bases, with 14 bases spanning the gap. Germline-derived CDR1 and CDR2 are LNHDA and SQIVND (reference sequence). CDR3 length equals 15 residues. CDR3 sequence (DNA): TGTGCCAGTAGTATAGGGGGGAGGAGGGCCGAGACCCAGTACTTC. Translating gives CASSIGGRRAETQYF.

The rearrangement uses TRBV6-5 and TRBJ2-7; 9 bases line up with TRBD1. J lost 5 bases, V lost 6 bases, and 11 bases had no gene match. Germline V gene sequence: CDR1 MNHEY, CDR2 SVGAGI. This CDR3 region has 15 residues. The chain's CDR3 is CASRPWGQGIDEQYF. Written as DNA, the CDR3 is TGTGCCAGCAGACCCTGGGGACAGGGAATTGACGAGCAGTACTTC.

This chain uses TRBV5-1 with TRBJ2-1, with TRBD2 identical over 12 bases. The CDR3 length is 16 residues. J was trimmed by 6 bases and V by 0 bases; bases with no gene match: 4. Germline V gene lookup returns CDR1 SGHRS and CDR2 YFSETQ. The CDR3 DNA is TGCGCCAGCAGCTTGGCCCTAGCGGGAGGGGGCAATGAGCAGTTCTTC. Protein product: CASSLALAGGGNEQFF.

The chain joins TRBV5-1 to TRBJ2-7; D could derive from TRBD1 or TRBD2 (5 bases each). V lost 9 bases, J lost 7 bases, and 29 bases lay in between. Per germline, CDR1 SGHRS and CDR2 YFSETQ. This CDR3 spans 16 amino acids. CDR3 coding DNA: TGCGCCACCGACCACCTTCCGGGACGCCCTGTGTGGGAGCAGTACTTC. Amino acid sequence: CATDHLPGRPVWEQYF. Using reference TRBV5-1 and TRBJ2-7 for the parts outside the CDR3, the full variable domain is KAGVTQTPRYLIKTRGQQVTLSCSPISGHRSVSWYQQTPGQGLQFLFEYFSETQRNKGNFPGRFSGRQFSNSRSEMNVSTLELGDSALYLCATDHLPGRPVWEQYFGPGTRLTVT.

The chain is built from TRBV28 and TRBJ1-4; D is perhaps TRBD1 (5 bases). The ends were cut back, 6 bases at V and 6 bases at J, with 17 bases in the middle. CDR3 length: 15 amino acids. Germline CDR1 and CDR2: MDHEN and SYDVKM. CDR3 nucleotides: TGTGCCAGCAGCCCGGGGCCAGGGAGGTATGAAAAACTGTTTTTT. Amino acid sequence: CASSPGPGRYEKLFF.